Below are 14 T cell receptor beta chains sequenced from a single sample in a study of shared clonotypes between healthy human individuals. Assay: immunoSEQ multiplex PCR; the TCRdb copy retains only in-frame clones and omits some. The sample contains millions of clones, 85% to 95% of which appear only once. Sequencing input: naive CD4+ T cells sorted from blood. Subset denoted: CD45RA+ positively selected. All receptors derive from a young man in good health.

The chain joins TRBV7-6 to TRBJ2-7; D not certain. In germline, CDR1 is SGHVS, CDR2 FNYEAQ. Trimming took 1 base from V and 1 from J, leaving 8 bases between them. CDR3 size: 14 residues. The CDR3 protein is CASSLEVRSYEQYF. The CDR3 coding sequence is TGTGCCAGCAGCTTAGAGGTCAGATCCTACGAGCAGTACTTC.

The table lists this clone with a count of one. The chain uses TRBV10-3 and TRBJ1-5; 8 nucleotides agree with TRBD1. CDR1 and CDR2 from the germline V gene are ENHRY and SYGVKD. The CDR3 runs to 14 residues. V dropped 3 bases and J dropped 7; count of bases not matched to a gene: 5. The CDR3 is CAISDNRGKQPQHF. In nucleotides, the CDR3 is TGTGCCATCAGTGACAACAGGGGGAAACAGCCCCAGCATTTT.

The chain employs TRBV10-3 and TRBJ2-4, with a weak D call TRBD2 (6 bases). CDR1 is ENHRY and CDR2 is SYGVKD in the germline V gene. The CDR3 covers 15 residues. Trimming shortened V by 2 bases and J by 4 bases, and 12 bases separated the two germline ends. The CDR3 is CAISESSGTKNIQYF. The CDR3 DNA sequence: TGTGCCATCAGTGAGAGCTCGGGGACTAAAAACATTCAGTACTTC.

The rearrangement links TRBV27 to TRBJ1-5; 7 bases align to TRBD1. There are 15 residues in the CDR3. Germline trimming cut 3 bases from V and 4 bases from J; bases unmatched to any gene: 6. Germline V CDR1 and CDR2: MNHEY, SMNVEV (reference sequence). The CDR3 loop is CASSLSDRANQPQHF. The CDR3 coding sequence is TGTGCCAGCAGTTTGTCCGACAGGGCAAATCAGCCCCAGCATTTT.

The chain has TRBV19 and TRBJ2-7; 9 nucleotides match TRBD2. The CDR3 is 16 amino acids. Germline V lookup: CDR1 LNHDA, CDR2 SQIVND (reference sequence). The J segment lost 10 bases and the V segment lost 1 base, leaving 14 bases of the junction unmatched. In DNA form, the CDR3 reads TGTGCCAGTAGTATAGCGGGGGTGACTAGCGGAGAGCTACAGTACTTC. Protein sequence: CASSIAGVTSGELQYF.

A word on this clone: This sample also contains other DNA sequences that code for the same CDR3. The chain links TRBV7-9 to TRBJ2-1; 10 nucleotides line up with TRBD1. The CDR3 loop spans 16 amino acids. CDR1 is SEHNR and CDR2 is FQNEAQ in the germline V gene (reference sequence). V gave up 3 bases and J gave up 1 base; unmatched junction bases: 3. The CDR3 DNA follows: TGTGCCAGCAGCTTTGACAGGGGGCCTTCCTACAATGAGCAGTTCTTC. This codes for CASSFDRGPSYNEQFF.

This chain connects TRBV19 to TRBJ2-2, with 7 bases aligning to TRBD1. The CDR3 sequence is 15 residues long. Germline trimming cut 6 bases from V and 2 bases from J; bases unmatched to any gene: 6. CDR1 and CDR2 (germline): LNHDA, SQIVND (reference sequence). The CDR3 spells CASSQDRANTGELFF. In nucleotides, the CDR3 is TGTGCCAGTAGCCAAGACAGGGCCAACACCGGGGAGCTGTTTTTT.

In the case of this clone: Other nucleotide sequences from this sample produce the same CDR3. The DNA for the CDR3 is TGTGCCAGCAGTGAAGGGCAGGGCTATGGCTACACCTTC. It is translated as CASSEGQGYGYTF. This chain connects TRBV6-1 to TRBJ1-2, with D maybe TRBD1 (5 bases). Germline V gene data show CDR1 as MNHNS and CDR2 as SASEGT. V was clipped by 1 base and J by 4 bases, with 7 bases between them. This CDR3 has 13 amino acids.

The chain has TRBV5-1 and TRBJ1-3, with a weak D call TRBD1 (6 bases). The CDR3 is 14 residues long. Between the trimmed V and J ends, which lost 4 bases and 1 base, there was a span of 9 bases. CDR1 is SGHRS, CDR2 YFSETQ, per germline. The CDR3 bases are TGCGCCAGCAGCCCTACAGGGTCTGGAAACACCATATATTTT. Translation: CASSPTGSGNTIYF. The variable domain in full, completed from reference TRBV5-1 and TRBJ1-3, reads KAGVTQTPRYLIKTRGQQVTLSCSPISGHRSVSWYQQTPGQGLQFLFEYFSETQRNKGNFPGRFSGRQFSNSRSEMNVSTLELGDSALYLCASSPTGSGNTIYFGEGSWLTVV.

CDR3 region: CASSLGGRGEETQYF. The CDR3 nucleotides are TGTGCCAGCAGCTTGGGTGGTCGCGGAGAAGAGACCCAGTACTTC. The chain joins TRBV11-3 to TRBJ2-5; unclear D gene. The V gene's germline CDR1 is SGHNT and CDR2 YENEEA. This CDR3 comprises 15 residues. The ends were cut back, 3 bases at V and 3 bases at J, with 14 bases in the middle.

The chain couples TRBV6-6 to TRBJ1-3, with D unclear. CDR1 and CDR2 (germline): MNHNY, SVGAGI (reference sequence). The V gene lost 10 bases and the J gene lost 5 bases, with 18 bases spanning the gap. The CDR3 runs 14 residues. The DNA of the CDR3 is TGTGCCATCGCAGGCGAGAAGACGAGAAACACCATATATTTT. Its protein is CAIAGEKTRNTIYF.

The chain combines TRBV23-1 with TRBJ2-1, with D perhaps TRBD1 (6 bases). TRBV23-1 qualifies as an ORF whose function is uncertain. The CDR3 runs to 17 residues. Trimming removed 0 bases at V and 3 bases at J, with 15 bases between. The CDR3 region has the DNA TGCGCCAGCAGTCAATCGATAAGTTTACAGGGCTACAATGAGCAGTTCTTC. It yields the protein CASSQSISLQGYNEQFF.

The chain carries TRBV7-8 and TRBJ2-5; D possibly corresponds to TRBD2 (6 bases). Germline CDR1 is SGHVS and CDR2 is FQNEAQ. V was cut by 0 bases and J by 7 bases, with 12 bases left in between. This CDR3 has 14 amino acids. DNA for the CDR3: TGTGCCAGCAGCTTAGCGGAGGGGCTGGGGACCCAGTACTTC. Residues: CASSLAEGLGTQYF.

The CDR3, as DNA: TGCGCCAGCAGCCCTTGGCCCGAAGGGGGGGGCAGGTCACCCCTCCACTTT. Protein sequence: CASSPWPEGGGRSPLHF. The rearrangement joins TRBV5-1 to TRBJ1-6; possibly TRBD1 for D (6 bases). This CDR3 is 17 amino acids long. V lost 4 bases, J lost 10 bases, and 24 bases lay in between. Germline V CDR1 and CDR2: SGHRS, YFSETQ.